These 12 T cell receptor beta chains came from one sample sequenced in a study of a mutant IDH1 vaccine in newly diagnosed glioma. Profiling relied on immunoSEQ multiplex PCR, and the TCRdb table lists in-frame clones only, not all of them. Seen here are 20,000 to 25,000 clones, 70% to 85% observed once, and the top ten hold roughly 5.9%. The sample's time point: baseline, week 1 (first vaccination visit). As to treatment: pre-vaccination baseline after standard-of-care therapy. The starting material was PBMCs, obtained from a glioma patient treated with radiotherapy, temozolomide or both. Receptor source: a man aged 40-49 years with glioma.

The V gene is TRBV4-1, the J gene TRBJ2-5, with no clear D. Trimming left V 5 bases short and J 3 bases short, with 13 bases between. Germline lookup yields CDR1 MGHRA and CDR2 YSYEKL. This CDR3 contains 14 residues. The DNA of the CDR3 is TGCGCCAGCAGCACATTGCCTGGGGAAGAGACCCAGTACTTC. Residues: CASSTLPGEETQYF.

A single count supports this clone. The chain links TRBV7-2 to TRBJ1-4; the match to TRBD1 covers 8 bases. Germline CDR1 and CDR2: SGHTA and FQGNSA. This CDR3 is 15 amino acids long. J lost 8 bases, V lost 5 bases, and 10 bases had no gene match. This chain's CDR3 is CASSTDRGPEEKLFF. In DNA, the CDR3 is TGTGCCAGCAGCACCGACAGGGGTCCGGAGGAAAAACTGTTTTTT.

The CDR3 DNA follows: TGTGCCAGCAGCGTACAGAGAAACTATGGCTACACCTTC. Translated, it gives CASSVQRNYGYTF. The V and J genes are TRBV7-9 and TRBJ1-2; no definite D call. This CDR3 spans 13 amino acids. Germline-derived CDR1 and CDR2 are SEHNR and FQNEAQ (reference sequence). Trimming took off 5 bases at V and 2 bases at J, with 9 bases between the two ends.

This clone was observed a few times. The CDR3 here is CASSYSGTGYEQYF. The CDR3 DNA is TGTGCCAGCAGTTACTCCGGGACAGGGTACGAGCAGTACTTC. The rearrangement links TRBV6-5 to TRBJ2-7; 9 positions match TRBD1. Germline V gene data show CDR1 as MNHEY and CDR2 as SVGAGI. V trimming: 0 bases; J trimming: 4 bases; junction bases outside the gene matches: 1. The CDR3 sequence is 14 residues long.

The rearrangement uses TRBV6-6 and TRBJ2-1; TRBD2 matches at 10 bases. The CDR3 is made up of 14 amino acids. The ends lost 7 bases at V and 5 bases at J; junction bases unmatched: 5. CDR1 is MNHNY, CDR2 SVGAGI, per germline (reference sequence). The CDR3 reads CASISSGGNNEQFF. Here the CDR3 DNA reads TGTGCCAGCATCTCTAGCGGGGGTAACAATGAGCAGTTCTTC.

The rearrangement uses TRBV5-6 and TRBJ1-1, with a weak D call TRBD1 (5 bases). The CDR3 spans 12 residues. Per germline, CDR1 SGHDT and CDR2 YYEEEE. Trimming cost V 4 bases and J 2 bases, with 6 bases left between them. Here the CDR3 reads CASSRDNTEAFF. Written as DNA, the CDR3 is TGTGCCAGCAGCCGGGACAACACTGAAGCTTTCTTT.

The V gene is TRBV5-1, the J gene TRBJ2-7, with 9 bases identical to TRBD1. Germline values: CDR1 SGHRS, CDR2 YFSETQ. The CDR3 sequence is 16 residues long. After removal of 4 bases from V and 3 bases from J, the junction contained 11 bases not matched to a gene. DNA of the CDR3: TGCGCCAGCAGCCTCGACCCGGGACAGGGATTCTACGAGCAGTACTTC. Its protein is CASSLDPGQGFYEQYF.

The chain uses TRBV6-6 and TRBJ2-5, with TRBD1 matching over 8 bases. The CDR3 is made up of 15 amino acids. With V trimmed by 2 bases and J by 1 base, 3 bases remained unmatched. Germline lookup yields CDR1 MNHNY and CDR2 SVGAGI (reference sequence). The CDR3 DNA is TGTGCCAGCAGTTACCGGGACAGGCGCCAAGAGACCCAGTACTTC. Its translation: CASSYRDRRQETQYF.

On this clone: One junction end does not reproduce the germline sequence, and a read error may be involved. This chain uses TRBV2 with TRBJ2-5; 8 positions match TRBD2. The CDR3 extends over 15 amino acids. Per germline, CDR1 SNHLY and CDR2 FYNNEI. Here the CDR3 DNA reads TGTGCCAGCGGTGACACTAGCGGAAACCAAGAGACCCAGTACTTC. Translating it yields CASGDTSGNQETQYF.

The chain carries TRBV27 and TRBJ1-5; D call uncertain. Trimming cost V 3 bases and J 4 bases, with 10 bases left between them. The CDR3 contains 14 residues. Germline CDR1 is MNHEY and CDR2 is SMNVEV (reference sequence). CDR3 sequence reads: CASSFGGRNQPQHF. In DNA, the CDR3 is TGTGCCAGCAGTTTTGGAGGCCGTAATCAGCCCCAGCATTTT.

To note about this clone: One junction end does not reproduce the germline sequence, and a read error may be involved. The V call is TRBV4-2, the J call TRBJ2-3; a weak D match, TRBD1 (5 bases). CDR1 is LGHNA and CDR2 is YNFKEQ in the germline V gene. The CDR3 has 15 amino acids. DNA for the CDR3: TGTGCCAACAGCCAAGAAACAGGTTTCACAGATACGCAGTATTTT. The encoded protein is CANSQETGFTDTQYF.

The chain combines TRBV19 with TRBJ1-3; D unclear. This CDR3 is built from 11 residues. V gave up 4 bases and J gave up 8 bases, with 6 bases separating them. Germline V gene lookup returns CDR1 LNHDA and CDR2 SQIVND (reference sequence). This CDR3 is CASSNVYTIYF. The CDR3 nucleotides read TGTGCCAGTAGTAACGTCTACACCATATATTTT.